This TCR beta chain stems from a study of T-cell reconstitution after alpha-beta-depleted transplantation in children. The germline CDR1 and CDR2 sequences are KGHDR and SFDVKD. This CDR3 contains 16 residues. V was clipped by 2 bases and J by 0 bases; unmatched bases: 6. Details on this clonotype: Its target is unknown.

Regarding the study as a whole: As was reported, about two months after transplant, alpha-beta T cells came from several hundred expanded graft clones.

It was with unique molecular identifiers that the TCRbeta library was prepared. TCRdb processed the PCR reads anew with MiXCR; each CDR3 protein has one entry. The repertoire consists of around 580,000 distinct CDR3 sequences, with more than 20% occurring once and the leading ten covering roughly 14%. The starting material was PBMCs, mostly from graft donor cells, obtained 360 days after TCRalphabeta/CD19-depleted stem cell transplant. The chain links TRBV24-1 to TRBJ2-7, with 7 bases lining up with TRBD1. This TCR was recovered from a boy under two years old who had a stem cell transplant for acute myeloid leukemia, so the T cells may come from the graft donor. The CDR3 loop is CATSDSTGSSSYEQYV. The CDR3 nucleotides are TGTGCCACCAGTGATTCGACAGGGAGCAGCTCCTACGAGCAGTACGTC.